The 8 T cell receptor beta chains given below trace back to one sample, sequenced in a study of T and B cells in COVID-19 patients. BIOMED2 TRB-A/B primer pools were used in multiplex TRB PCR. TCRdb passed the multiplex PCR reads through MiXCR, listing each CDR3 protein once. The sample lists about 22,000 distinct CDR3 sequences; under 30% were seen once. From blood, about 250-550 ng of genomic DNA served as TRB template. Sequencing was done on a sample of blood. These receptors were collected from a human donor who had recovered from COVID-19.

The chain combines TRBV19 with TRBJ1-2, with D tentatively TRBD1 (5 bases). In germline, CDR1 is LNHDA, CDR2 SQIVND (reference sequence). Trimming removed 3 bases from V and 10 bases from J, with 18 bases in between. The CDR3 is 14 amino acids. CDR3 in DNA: TGTGCCAGTAGTATCAGTGGGGCCGAGCTCCCCTACACCTTC. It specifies CASSISGAELPYTF.

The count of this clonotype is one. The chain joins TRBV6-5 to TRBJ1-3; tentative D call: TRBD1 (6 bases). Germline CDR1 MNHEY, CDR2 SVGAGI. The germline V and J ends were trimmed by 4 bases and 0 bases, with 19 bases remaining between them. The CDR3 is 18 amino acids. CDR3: CASSLLPSGGRSGNTIYF. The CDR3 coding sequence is TGTGCCAGCAGTTTACTGCCGAGCGGGGGCCGCTCTGGAAACACCATATATTTT.

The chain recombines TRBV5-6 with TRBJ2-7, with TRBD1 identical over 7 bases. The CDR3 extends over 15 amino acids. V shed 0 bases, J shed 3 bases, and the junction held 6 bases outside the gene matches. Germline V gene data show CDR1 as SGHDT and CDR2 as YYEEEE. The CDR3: CASSLGYRDSYEQYF. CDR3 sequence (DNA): TGTGCCAGCAGCTTGGGGTACCGGGACAGCTACGAGCAGTACTTC.

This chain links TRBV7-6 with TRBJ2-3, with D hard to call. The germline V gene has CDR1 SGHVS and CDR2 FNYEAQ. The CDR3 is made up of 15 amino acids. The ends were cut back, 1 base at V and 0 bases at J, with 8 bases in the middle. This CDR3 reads CASSLEAASTDTQYF. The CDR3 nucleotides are TGTGCCAGCAGCTTAGAGGCAGCTAGCACAGATACGCAGTATTTT.

The CDR3 DNA reads as TGTGCCAGCAGTGAAACGCGTGGGCGGGAGTGGTACTTC. This translates into CASSETRGREWYF. This chain uses TRBV6-1 with TRBJ2-7; 7 bases match TRBD2. Germline V gene data show CDR1 as MNHNS and CDR2 as SASEGT. J was trimmed by 12 bases and V by 2 bases; bases with no gene match: 10. The CDR3 length is 13 residues.

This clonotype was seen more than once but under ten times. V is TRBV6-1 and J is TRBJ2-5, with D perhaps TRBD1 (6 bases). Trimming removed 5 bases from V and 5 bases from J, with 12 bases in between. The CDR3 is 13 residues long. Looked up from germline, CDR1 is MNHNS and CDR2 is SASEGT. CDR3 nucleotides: TGTGCCAGCAGTTATACAGGGTTGGAGACCCAGTACTTC. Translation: CASSYTGLETQYF.

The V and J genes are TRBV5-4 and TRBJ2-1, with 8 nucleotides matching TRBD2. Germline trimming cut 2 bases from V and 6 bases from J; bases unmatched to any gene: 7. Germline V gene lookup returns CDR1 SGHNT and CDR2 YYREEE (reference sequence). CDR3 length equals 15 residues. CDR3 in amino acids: CASSFRRTSGNEQFF. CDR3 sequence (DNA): TGTGCCAGCAGCTTCAGGCGTACTAGCGGCAATGAGCAGTTCTTC.

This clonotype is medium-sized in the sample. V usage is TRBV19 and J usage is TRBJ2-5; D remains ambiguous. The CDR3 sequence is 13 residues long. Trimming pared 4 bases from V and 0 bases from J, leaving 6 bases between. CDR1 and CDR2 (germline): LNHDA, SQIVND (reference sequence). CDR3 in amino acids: CASSSDYQETQYF. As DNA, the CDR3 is TGTGCCAGTAGTAGCGACTACCAAGAGACCCAGTACTTC. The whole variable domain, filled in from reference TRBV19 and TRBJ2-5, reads DGGITQSPKYLFRKEGQNVTLSCEQNLNHDAMYWYRQDPGQGLRLIYYSQIVNDFQKGDIAEGYSVSREKKESFPLTVTSAQKNPTAFYLCASSSDYQETQYFGPGTRLLVL.